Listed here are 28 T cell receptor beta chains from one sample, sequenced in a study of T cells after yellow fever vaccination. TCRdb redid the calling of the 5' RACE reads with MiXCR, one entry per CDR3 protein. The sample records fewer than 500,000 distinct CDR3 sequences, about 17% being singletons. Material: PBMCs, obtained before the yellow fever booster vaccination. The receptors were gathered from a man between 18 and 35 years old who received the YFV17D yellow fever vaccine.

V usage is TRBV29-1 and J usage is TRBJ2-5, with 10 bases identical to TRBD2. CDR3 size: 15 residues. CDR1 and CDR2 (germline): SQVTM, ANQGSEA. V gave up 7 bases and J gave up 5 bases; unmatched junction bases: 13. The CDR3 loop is CSAFGTSEGVETQYF. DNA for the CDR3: TGCAGCGCCTTCGGGACTAGCGAAGGAGTGGAGACCCAGTACTTC.

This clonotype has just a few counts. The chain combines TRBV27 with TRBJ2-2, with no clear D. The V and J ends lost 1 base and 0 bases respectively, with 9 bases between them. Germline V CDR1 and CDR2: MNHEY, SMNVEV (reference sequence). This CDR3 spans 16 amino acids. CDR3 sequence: CASSLYGISNTGELFF. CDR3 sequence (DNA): TGTGCCAGCAGTTTATACGGTATCTCGAACACCGGGGAGCTGTTTTTT.

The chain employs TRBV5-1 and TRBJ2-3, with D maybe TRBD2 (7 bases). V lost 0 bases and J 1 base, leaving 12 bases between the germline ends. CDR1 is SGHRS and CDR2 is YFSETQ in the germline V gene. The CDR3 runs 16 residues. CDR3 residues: CASSLGRGPGTDTQYF. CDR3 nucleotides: TGCGCCAGCAGCTTGGGGCGGGGGCCTGGCACAGATACGCAGTATTTT.

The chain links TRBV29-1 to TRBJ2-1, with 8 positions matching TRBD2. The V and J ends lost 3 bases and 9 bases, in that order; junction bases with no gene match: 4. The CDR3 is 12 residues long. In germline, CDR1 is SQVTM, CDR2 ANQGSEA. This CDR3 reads CSVERGAVEQFF. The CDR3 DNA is TGCAGCGTTGAGCGGGGGGCGGTTGAGCAGTTCTTC.

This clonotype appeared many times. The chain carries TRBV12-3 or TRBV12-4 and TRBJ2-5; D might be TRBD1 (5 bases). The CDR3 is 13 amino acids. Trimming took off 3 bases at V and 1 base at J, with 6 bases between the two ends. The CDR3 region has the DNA TGTGCCAGCAGTTTCACAGGCCAAGAGACCCAGTACTTC. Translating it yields CASSFTGQETQYF.

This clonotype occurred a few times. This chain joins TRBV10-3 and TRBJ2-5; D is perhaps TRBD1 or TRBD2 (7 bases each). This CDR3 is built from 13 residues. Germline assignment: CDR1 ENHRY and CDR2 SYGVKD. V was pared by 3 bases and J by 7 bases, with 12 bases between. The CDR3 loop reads CAISDSRGGTQYF. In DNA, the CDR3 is TGTGCCATCAGTGATTCCAGGGGGGGGACCCAGTACTTC.

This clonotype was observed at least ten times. As DNA, the CDR3 is TGTGCCAGCAGCCGTAACCGACAGGGTAACACTGAAGCTTTCTTT. It translates to CASSRNRQGNTEAFF. V usage is TRBV12-3 or TRBV12-4 and J usage is TRBJ1-1, with 7 bases aligning to TRBD1. Trimming cost V 6 bases and J 2 bases; bases outside gene matches: 9. There are 15 residues in the CDR3.

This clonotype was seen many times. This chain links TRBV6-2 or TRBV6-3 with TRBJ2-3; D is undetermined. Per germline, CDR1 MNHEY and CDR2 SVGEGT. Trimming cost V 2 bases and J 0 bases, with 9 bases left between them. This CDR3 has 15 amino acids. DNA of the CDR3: TGTGCCAGCAGTTACATACAGTCCAGCACAGATACGCAGTATTTT. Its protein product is CASSYIQSSTDTQYF.

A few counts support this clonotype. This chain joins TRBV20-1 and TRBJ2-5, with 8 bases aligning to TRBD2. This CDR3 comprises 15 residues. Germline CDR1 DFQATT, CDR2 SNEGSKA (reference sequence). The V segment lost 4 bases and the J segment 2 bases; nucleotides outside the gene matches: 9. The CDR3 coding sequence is TGCAGTGCTACCCACCCCGCGGGGGGTCAAGAGACCCAGTACTTC. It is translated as CSATHPAGGQETQYF.

The CDR3 nucleotides are TGTGCCAGCAGTTTATCCCACGGAGGACTTCAGCGCTACACCTTC. Encoded protein: CASSLSHGGLQRYTF. The genes are TRBV27 and TRBJ1-2; D is unresolved. The CDR3 totals 15 residues. Germline CDR1 MNHEY, CDR2 SMNVEV (reference sequence). V gave up 0 bases and J gave up 9 bases, with 17 bases separating them.

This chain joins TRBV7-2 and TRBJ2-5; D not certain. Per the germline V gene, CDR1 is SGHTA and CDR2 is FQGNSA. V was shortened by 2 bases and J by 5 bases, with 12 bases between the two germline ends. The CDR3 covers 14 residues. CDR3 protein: CASSLNGPPETQYF. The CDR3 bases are TGTGCCAGCAGCTTAAACGGACCACCGGAGACCCAGTACTTC. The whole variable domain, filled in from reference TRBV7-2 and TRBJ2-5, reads GAGVSQSPSNKVTEKGKDVELRCDPISGHTALYWYRQSLGQGLEFLIYFQGNSAPDKSGLPSDRFSAERTGGSVSTLTIQRTQQEDSAVYLCASSLNGPPETQYFGPGTRLLVL.

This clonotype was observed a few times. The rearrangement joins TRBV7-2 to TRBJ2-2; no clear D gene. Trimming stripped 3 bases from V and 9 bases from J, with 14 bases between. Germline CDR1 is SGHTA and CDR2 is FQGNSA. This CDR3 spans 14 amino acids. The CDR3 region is CASSFLISGRELFF. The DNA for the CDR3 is TGTGCCAGCAGCTTCTTAATCTCCGGGCGGGAGCTGTTTTTT.

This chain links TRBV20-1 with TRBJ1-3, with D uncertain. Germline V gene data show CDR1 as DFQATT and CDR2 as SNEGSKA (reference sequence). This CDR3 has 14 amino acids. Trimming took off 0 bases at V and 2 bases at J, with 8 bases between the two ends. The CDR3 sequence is CSARDGEPGNTIYF. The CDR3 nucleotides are TGCAGTGCTAGAGATGGGGAGCCTGGAAACACCATATATTTT.

CDR3 loop: CASSFSGYGYTF. In DNA, the CDR3 is TGTGCCAGCAGTTTTTCTGGGTATGGCTACACCTTC. The chain is built from TRBV12-3 or TRBV12-4 and TRBJ1-2; D is undetermined. The germline V and J ends were trimmed by 3 bases and 5 bases, with 7 bases remaining between them. This CDR3 region has 12 residues.

This chain's CDR3 is CASRYRDRGEAFF. The CDR3 nucleotides are TGTGCCAGCAGGTATCGGGACAGGGGTGAAGCTTTCTTT. The genes are TRBV12-3 or TRBV12-4 and TRBJ1-1, with 10 bases that match TRBD1. The V and J ends lost 6 bases and 7 bases, in that order; junction bases with no gene match: 5. The CDR3 length is 13 residues.

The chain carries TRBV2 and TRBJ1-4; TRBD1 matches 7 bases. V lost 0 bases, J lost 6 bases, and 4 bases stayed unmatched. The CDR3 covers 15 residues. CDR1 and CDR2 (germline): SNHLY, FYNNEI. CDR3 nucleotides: TGTGCCAGCAGTGAAGCAGGAGGGGGCTATGAAAAACTGTTTTTT. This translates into CASSEAGGGYEKLFF.

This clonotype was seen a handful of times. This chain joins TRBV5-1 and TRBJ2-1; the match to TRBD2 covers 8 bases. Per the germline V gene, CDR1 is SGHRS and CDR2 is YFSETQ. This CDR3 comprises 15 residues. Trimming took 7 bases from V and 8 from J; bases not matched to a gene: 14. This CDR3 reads CASSSQAGGIDEQFF. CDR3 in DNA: TGCGCCAGCTCCTCCCAGGCGGGGGGAATAGATGAGCAGTTCTTC.

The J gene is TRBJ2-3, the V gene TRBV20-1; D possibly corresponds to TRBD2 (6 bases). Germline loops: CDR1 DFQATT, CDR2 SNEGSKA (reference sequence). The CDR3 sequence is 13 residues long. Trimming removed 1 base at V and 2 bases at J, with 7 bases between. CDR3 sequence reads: CSARGTNTDTQYF. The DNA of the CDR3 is TGCAGTGCTAGAGGGACTAACACAGATACGCAGTATTTT.

CDR3 sequence (DNA): TGTGCCAGCAGCTTCCTGGAGCTGTTTTTT. Amino acids: CASSFLELFF. This chain uses TRBV7-9 with TRBJ2-2; D gene unclear. The CDR3 is 10 amino acids. With 3 bases removed from V and 10 bases from J, the gap between germline ends came to 3 bases. Germline values: CDR1 SEHNR, CDR2 FQNEAQ (reference sequence). The entire variable domain, with the rest obtained from reference TRBV7-9 and TRBJ2-2, is as follows: DTGVSQNPRHKITKRGQNVTFRCDPISEHNRLYWYRQTLGQGPEFLTYFQNEAQLEKSRLLSDRFSAERPKGSFSTLEIQRTEQGDSAMYLCASSFLELFFGEGSRLTVL.

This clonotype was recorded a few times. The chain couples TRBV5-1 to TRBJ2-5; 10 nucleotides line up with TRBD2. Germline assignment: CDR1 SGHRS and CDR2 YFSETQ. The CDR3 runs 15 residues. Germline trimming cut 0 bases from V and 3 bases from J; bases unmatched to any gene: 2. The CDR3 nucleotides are TGCGCCAGCAGCTTGGCCGGACTAGCGGAAGAGACCCAGTACTTC. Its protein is CASSLAGLAEETQYF. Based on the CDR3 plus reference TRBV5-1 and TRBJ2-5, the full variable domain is KAGVTQTPRYLIKTRGQQVTLSCSPISGHRSVSWYQQTPGQGLQFLFEYFSETQRNKGNFPGRFSGRQFSNSRSEMNVSTLELGDSALYLCASSLAGLAEETQYFGPGTRLLVL.

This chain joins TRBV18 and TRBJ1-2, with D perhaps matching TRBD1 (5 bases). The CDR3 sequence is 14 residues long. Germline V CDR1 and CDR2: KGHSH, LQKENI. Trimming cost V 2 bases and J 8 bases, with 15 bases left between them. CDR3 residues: CASSPRQGDGGYTF. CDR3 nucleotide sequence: TGTGCCAGCTCACCAAGGCAGGGAGACGGAGGCTACACCTTC.

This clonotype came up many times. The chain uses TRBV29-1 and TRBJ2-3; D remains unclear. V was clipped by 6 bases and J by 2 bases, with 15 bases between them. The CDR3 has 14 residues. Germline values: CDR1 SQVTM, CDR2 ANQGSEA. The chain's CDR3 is CSVPTKLNTDTQYF. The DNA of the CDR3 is TGCAGCGTCCCGACCAAACTAAACACAGATACGCAGTATTTT.

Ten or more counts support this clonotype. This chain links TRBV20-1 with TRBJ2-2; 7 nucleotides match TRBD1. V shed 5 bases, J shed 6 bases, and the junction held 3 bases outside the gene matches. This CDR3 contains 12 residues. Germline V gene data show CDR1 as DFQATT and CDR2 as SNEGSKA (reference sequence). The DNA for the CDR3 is TGCAGTGCTCACAGGGGAGCCGGGGAGCTGTTTTTT. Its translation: CSAHRGAGELFF.

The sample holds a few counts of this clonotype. The CDR3 bases are TGTGCCAGCAGCCGTCGACCAGGAGAGCTGGAGGCCCAGCATTTT. This codes for CASSRRPGELEAQHF. The chain recombines TRBV7-2 with TRBJ1-5, with D unclear. CDR1 and CDR2 from the germline V gene are SGHTA and FQGNSA. CDR3 length: 15 amino acids. V dropped 5 bases and J dropped 11 bases, with 22 bases sitting between them.

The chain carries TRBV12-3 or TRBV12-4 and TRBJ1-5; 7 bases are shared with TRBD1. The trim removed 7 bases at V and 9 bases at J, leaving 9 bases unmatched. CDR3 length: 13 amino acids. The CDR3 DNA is TGTGCCAGCACTCCGGACAGGTCACGGCCCCAGCATTTT. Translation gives CASTPDRSRPQHF.

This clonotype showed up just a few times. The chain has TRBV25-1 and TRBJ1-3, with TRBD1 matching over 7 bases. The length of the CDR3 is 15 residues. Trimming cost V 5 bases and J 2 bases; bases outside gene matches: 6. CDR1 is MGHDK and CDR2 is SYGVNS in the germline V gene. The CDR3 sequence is CASSHNRGTGNTIYF. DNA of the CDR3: TGTGCCAGCAGTCATAACAGGGGAACTGGAAACACCATATATTTT.

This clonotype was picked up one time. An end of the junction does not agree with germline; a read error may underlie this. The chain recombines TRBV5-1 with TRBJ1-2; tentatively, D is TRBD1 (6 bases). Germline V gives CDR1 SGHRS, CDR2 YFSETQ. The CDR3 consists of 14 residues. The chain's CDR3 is CSSSLDSGNYGYTF. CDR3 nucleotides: TGCTCCAGCAGCTTGGACAGCGGTAACTATGGCTACACCTTC.

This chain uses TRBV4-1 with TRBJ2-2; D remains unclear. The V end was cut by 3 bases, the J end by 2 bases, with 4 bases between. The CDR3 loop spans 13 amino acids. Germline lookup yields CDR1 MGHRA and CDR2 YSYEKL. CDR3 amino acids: CASSHVNTGELFF. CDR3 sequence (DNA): TGCGCCAGCAGCCATGTAAACACCGGGGAGCTGTTTTTT.